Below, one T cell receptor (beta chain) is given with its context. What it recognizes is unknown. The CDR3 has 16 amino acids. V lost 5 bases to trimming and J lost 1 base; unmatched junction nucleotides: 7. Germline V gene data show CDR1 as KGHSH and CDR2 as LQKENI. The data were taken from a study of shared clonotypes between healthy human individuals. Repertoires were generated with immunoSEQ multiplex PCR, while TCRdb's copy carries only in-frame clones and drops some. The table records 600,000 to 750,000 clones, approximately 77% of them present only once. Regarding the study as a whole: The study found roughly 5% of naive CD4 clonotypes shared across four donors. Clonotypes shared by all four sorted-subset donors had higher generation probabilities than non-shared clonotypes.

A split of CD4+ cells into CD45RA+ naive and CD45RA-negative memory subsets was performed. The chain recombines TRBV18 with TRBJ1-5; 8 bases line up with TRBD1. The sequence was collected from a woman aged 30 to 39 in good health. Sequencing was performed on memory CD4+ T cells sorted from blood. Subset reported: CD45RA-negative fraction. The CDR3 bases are TGTGCCAGCTCAACAGAGGGGACAGGCAGCAATCAGCCCCAGCATTTT. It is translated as CASSTEGTGSNQPQHF.